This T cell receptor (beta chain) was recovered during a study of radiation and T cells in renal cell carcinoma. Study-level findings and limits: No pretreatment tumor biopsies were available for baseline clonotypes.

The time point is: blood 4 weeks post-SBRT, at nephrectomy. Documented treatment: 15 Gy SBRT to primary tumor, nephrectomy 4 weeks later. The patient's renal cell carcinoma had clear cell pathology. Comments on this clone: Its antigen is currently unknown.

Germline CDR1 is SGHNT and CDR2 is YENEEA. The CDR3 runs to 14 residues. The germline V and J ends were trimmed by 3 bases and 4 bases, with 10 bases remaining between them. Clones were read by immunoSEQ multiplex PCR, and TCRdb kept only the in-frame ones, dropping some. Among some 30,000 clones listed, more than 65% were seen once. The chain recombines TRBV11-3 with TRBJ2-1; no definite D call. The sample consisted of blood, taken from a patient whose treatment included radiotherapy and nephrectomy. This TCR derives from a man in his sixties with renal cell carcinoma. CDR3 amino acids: CASSFQGPYNEQFF. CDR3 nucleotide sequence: TGTGCCAGCAGCTTCCAAGGCCCTTACAATGAGCAGTTCTTC. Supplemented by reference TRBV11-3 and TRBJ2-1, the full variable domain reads EAGVVQSPRYKIIEKKQPVAFWCNPISGHNTLYWYLQNLGQGPELLIRYENEEAVDDSQLPKDRFSAERLKGVDSTLKIQPAELGDSAVYLCASSFQGPYNEQFFGPGTRLTVL.